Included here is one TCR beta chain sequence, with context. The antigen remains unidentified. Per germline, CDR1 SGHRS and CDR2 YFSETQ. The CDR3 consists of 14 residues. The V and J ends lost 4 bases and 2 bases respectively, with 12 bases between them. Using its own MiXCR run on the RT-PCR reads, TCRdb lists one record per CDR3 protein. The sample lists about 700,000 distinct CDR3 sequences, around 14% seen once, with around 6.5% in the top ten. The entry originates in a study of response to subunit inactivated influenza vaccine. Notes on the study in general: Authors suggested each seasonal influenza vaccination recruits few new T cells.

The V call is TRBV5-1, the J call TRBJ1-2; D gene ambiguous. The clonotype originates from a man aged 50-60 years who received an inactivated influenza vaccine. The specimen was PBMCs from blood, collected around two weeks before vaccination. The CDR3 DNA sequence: TGCGCCAGCAGCCCCCGGAACATCAACTATGGCTACACCTTC. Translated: CASSPRNINYGYTF.